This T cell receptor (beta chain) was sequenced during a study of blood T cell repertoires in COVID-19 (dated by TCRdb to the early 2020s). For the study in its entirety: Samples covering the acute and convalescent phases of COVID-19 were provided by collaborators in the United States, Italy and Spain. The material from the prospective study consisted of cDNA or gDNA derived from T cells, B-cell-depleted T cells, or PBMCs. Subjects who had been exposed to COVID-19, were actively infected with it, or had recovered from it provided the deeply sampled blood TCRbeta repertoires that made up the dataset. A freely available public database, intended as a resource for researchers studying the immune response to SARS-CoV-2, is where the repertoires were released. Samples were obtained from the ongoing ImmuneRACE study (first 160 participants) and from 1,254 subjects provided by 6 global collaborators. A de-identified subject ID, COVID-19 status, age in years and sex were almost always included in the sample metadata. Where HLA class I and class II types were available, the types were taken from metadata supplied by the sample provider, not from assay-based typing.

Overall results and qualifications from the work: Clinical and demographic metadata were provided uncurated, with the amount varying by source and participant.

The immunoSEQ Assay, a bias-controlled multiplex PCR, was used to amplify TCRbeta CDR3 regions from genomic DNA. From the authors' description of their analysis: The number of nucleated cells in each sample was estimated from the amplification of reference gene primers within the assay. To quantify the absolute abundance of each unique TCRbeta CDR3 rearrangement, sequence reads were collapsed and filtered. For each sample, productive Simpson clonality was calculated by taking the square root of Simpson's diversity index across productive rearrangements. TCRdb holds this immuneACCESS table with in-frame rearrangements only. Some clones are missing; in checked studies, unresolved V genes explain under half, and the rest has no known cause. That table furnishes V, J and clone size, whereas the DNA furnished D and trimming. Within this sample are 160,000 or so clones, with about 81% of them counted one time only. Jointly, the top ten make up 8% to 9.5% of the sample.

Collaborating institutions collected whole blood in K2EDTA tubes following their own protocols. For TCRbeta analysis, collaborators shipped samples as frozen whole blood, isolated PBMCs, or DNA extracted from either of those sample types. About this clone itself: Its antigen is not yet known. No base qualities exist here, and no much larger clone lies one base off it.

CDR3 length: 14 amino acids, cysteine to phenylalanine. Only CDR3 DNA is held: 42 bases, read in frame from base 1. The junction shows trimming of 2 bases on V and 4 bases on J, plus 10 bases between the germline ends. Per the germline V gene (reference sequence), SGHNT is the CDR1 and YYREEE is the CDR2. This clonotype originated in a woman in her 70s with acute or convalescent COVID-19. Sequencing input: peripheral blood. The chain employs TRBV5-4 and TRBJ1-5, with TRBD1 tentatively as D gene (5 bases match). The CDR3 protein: CASSFQGGNQPQHF. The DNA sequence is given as TGTGCCAGCAGCTTTCAGGGTGGGAATCAGCCCCAGCATTTT.